This T cell receptor (beta chain) was sequenced during a study of cytomegalovirus exposure and HLA in healthy donors. The CDR3 has 14 amino acids. Germline CDR1 and CDR2: SGHTA and FQGNSA. The ends were cut back, 5 bases at V and 6 bases at J, with 15 bases in the middle. A remark on this clone: Its specificity is unknown.

Study-wide findings and caveats: Earlier analysis looked at TCR beta V segments, and most were productive about 87% or about 30% of the time. Reported performance of the classifier showed diagnosis of cytomegalovirus status with high specificity and sensitivity. Several V segments, TRBV6-2 and TRBV6-3 among them, could not be told apart and were dropped. A later analysis linked a missense variant in DCLRE1C to the trimming of TCR beta V and J genes.

In the PCR, 60 Vbeta and 13 Jbeta primers were used. Sequencing was performed with immunoSEQ multiplex PCR; in TCRdb, only in-frame clones are kept and a portion is missing. This sample has 99,000 or so clones, with around 79% found just once. Sequencing was done on a sample of PBMCs. This TCR came from a man between 60 and 70 years old in good health and CMV-seropositive. The chain employs TRBV7-2 and TRBJ2-3; tentatively, D is TRBD2 (6 bases). CDR3 DNA: TGTGCCAGCAGCGCCGGACTATTTTGGGATACGCAGTATTTT. It translates to CASSAGLFWDTQYF. Full variable domain (missing parts from reference TRBV7-2 and TRBJ2-3): GAGVSQSPSNKVTEKGKDVELRCDPISGHTALYWYRQSLGQGLEFLIYFQGNSAPDKSGLPSDRFSAERTGGSVSTLTIQRTQQEDSAVYLCASSAGLFWDTQYFGPGTRLTVL.